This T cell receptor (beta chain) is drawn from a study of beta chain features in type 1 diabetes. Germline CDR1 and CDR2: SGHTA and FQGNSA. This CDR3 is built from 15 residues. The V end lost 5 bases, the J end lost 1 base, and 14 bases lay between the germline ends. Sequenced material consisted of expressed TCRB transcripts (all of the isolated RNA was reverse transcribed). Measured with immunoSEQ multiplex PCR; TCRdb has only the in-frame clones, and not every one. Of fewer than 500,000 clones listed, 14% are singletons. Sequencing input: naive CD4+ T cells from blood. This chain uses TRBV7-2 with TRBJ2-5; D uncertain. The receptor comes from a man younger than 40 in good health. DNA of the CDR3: TGTGCCAGCAGCCGAAGACTGCAGGTCCAAGAGACCCAGTACTTC. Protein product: CASSRRLQVQETQYF.